This T cell receptor beta chain stems from a study of kidney transplant recipient with SARS-CoV-2 infection. TCRdb re-analysed the reads in MiXCR, keeping a single row per CDR3 protein. In the table there are 200,000 to 300,000 distinct CDR3 sequences, 29% of which are singletons. CDR1 is WSHSY and CDR2 is SAAADI in the germline V gene. The CDR3 sequence is 17 residues long. Details on this clonotype: The junction departs from the called germline gene at one end, perhaps through a read error.

The TCR originated in a male patient younger than 45 who had COVID-19 and was a kidney transplant recipient. Some T cells here may be from the graft donor. The chain links TRBV10-2 to TRBJ1-2; D unclear. The material sequenced was a blood sample, taken at baseline and on day 111 from a kidney transplant recipient. The CDR3 region is CASSQEGTSRKTYGHTF. CDR3 nucleotides: TGCGCCAGCAGTCAAGAAGGCACTTCTAGAAAGACCTATGGCCACACCTTC.